This is a list of T cell receptor beta chains from one sample in a study of vaccination effects on CD4 cells after COVID-19. Profiling relied on immunoSEQ multiplex PCR, and the TCRdb table lists in-frame clones only, not all of them. Counted here are fewer than 85,000 clones, around 70% occurring once; the ten biggest clones make up approximately 2%. No antigen is known for these receptors. Source: CD4+ T cells from PBMCs cultured without peptide, taken after COVID-19 vaccination. These TCRs come from a human donor who received a COVID-19 vaccine. Both conserved end residues are part of each CDR3. D genes are given only for firm matches. Not every row has a clone size; where given, it reads once, few, many or a size class.

>TRBV28|-|TRBJ1-5|TRBD1
CASSPLGQGGYQPQHF
>TRBV2|few|TRBJ1-2|-
CASSDNTIGNGYTF
>TRBV7-9|-|TRBJ1-1|TRBD1
CASSARQGPNTEAFF
>TRBV14|-|TRBJ1-4|TRBD1
CASTDRGEKLFF
>TRBV11-2|-|TRBJ1-2|TRBD1
CASSFGTGTGFGGYTF
>TRBV7-3|-|TRBJ2-2|TRBD1
CASSLTGGGTGELFF
>TRBV5-1|-|TRBJ2-2|-
CASSLGLGAGELFF
>TRBV5-4|-|TRBJ1-1|-
CASSFQEDTEAFF
>TRBV6-6|-|TRBJ1-5|-
CASRYPGAGKEPQHF
>TRBV5-1|-|TRBJ1-5|TRBD1
CASSVGTGDGQPQHF
>TRBV6-6|few|TRBJ1-5|TRBD1
CASTRDSNQPQHF
>TRBV3-1/TRBV3-2|-|TRBJ1-1|TRBD1
CASSHIRQGNTEAFF
>TRBV7-2|-|TRBJ1-1|-
CASSDRQPGEAFF
>TRBV18|-|TRBJ1-2|TRBD1
CASSMTGKDYGYTF
>TRBV6-1|once|TRBJ2-5|-
CASSEVGGHYQETQYF
>TRBV7-3|few|TRBJ2-3|-
CASSSSPGDTQYF
>TRBV30|few|TRBJ1-2|TRBD1
CAWSVRDRTYGYTF
>TRBV5-1|-|TRBJ1-1|TRBD1
CASSGPGQTNTEAFF
>TRBV4-1|-|TRBJ1-5|-
CASSQEGGRDSNQPQHF
>TRBV6-5|-|TRBJ2-5|-
CASSLRGGRGETQYF